The rows below give T cell receptor beta chains drawn from one sample of a study of cytomegalovirus exposure and HLA in healthy donors. TCRdb's copy holds only in-frame clones and misses some; the assay was immunoSEQ multiplex PCR. This sample's table reports fewer than 150,000 clones. The specimen was PBMCs. These receptors originate from a man aged 18 to 29 in good health and CMV-seronegative. Each CDR3 is given with its conserved first and last residue. Each record gives: D gene, J gene, V gene, CDR3 protein, CDR3 DNA. A D gene is named only where the DNA matches it firmly.

TRBD1,TRBJ1-2,TRBV27,CASSLSTGEYGYTF,TGTGCCAGCAGTTTATCCACAGGGGAATATGGCTACACCTTC
TRBD2,TRBJ2-5,TRBV10-2,CASTFGGAQETQYF,TGCGCCAGCACCTTCGGGGGGGCTCAAGAGACCCAGTACTTC
-,TRBJ2-2,TRBV6-5,CASSYEAGPGELFF,TGTGCCAGCAGTTACGAGGCGGGACCCGGGGAGCTGTTTTTT
TRBD2,TRBJ2-7,TRBV28,CASNTVVDWRESSYEQYF,TGTGCCAGCAATACGGTAGTTGATTGGCGGGAGAGCTCTTACGAGCAGTACTTC
-,TRBJ1-1,TRBV19,CASSPAQGSTEAFF,TGTGCCAGTAGTCCAGCCCAGGGTAGCACTGAAGCTTTCTTT
TRBD2,TRBJ2-3,TRBV5-1,CASSSLGTSGIDTQYF,TGCGCCAGCAGCTCGCTCGGGACTAGCGGTATAGATACGCAGTATTTT
TRBD2,TRBJ2-7,TRBV7-9,CASSATGRTYEQYF,TGTGCCAGCAGCGCCACCGGGAGGACCTACGAGCAGTACTTC
-,TRBJ1-1,TRBV5-1,CASSYSNTEAFF,TGCGCCAGCAGCTACAGCAACACTGAAGCTTTCTTT
TRBD1,TRBJ2-3,TRBV19,CASSSPGTAFPGDTQYF,TGTGCCAGTAGTTCACCCGGGACAGCATTCCCTGGGGATACGCAGTATTTT
TRBD2,TRBJ2-1,TRBV5-1,CASRLAVGNEQFF,TGCGCCAGCAGACTAGCGGTAGGGAATGAGCAGTTCTTC
TRBD2,TRBJ2-3,TRBV19,CASSTLARTGTSGTDTQYF,TGTGCCAGTAGTACTCTAGCACGAACCGGGACTAGCGGAACAGATACGCAGTATTTT
TRBD1,TRBJ1-2,TRBV9,CASSVVTGASLGGYTF,TGTGCCAGCAGCGTAGTTACAGGGGCCTCTCTTGGCGGCTACACCTTC
-,TRBJ1-1,TRBV19,CASSIPPNRDQNTEAFF,TGTGCCAGTAGTATACCCCCCAACAGGGATCAGAACACTGAAGCTTTCTTT
-,TRBJ2-7,TRBV14,CASSQVRQTYYEQYF,TGTGCCAGCAGCCAAGTACGACAGACATACTACGAGCAGTACTTC
-,TRBJ2-3,TRBV27,CASSFLAADTQYF,TGTGCCAGCAGTTTTCTAGCAGCAGATACGCAGTATTTT
-,TRBJ1-6,TRBV9,CASSVATEGSYNSPLHF,TGTGCCAGCAGCGTAGCTACGGAGGGCTCCTATAATTCACCCCTCCACTTT
TRBD1,TRBJ1-1,TRBV18,CASSSGTGGFSDTEAFF,TGTGCCAGCTCATCTGGGACAGGGGGCTTCTCAGACACTGAAGCTTTCTTT
-,TRBJ1-1,TRBV5-1,CASSLSSANTEAFF,TGCGCCAGCAGCTTGAGCTCCGCGAACACTGAAGCTTTCTTT
TRBD2,TRBJ2-3,TRBV10-3,CAISPLAGGPDTQYF,TGTGCCATCAGTCCGCTAGCGGGGGGGCCAGATACGCAGTATTTT
TRBD2,TRBJ2-7,TRBV4-1,CASSQAGTSGYEQYF,TGCGCCAGCAGCCAAGCCGGGACTAGCGGCTACGAGCAGTACTTC
-,TRBJ1-6,TRBV5-5,CASSLRTTGNNSPLHF,TGTGCCAGCAGCCTACGGACCACAGGGAACAATTCACCCCTCCACTTT
TRBD1,TRBJ2-3,TRBV11-1,CASSMDRGPSTDTQYF,TGTGCCAGCAGCATGGACAGGGGGCCAAGCACAGATACGCAGTATTTT
TRBD1,TRBJ1-1,TRBV9,CASSAYRGEAFF,TGTGCCAGCAGCGCCTACAGGGGTGAAGCTTTCTTT
TRBD1,TRBJ2-2,TRBV28,CASTFEGTGRNTGELFF,TGTGCCAGCACTTTCGAGGGGACAGGGAGGAACACCGGGGAGCTGTTTTTT
-,TRBJ1-4,TRBV5-1,CASRLSTNEKLFF,TGCGCCAGCAGACTGTCAACTAATGAAAAACTGTTTTTT
TRBD1,TRBJ1-6,TRBV14,CASSTQGGNSPLHF,TGTGCCAGCAGTACACAGGGGGGTAATTCACCCCTCCACTTT
-,TRBJ2-2,TRBV4-1,CASSQRAGNTGELFF,TGCGCCAGCAGCCAGAGGGCAGGCAACACCGGGGAGCTGTTTTTT
TRBD1,TRBJ2-7,TRBV9,CASSAGTGGYGQYF,TGTGCCAGCAGCGCCGGGACAGGGGGCTACGGGCAGTACTTC
-,TRBJ1-1,TRBV9,CASSGGGMDEAFF,TGTGCCAGCAGCGGTGGGGGGATGGATGAAGCTTTCTTT
-,TRBJ2-4,TRBV30,CAWDTPGALAKNIQYF,TGTGCCTGGGATACTCCAGGGGCCCTAGCCAAAAACATTCAGTACTTC
-,TRBJ1-5,TRBV28,CASSSDQPQHF,TGTGCCAGCAGTTCGGATCAGCCCCAGCATTTT
-,TRBJ1-3,TRBV2,CASSETGFSGNTIYF,TGTGCCAGCAGTGAGACTGGCTTCTCTGGAAACACCATATATTTT
TRBD1,TRBJ1-1,TRBV18,CASSPRGGLAEAFF,TGTGCCAGCTCACCAAGAGGGGGCTTGGCTGAAGCTTTCTTT
-,TRBJ1-5,TRBV6-5,CASRGDYYSNQPQHF,TGTGCCAGCAGAGGCGACTACTATAGCAATCAGCCCCAGCATTTT
-,TRBJ2-2,TRBV19,CATTRDIRPTGELFF,TGTGCCACTACCCGGGACATTCGACCCACCGGGGAGCTGTTTTTT
-,TRBJ1-5,TRBV15,CATSPSPGADQPQHF,TGTGCCACCAGCCCCTCCCCAGGGGCCGATCAGCCCCAGCATTTT
-,TRBJ1-2,TRBV6-5,CASSYSGGHYGYTF,TGTGCCAGCAGTTACTCGGGGGGACACTATGGCTACACCTTC
-,TRBJ2-3,TRBV6-4,CASSDSGVATDTQYF,TGTGCCAGCAGTGACTCCGGGGTCGCCACAGATACGCAGTATTTT
TRBD1,TRBJ1-1,TRBV6-1,CASRGQGRRMNTEAFF,TGTGCCAGCCGTGGACAGGGGCGAAGAATGAACACTGAAGCTTTCTTT
TRBD2,TRBJ2-2,TRBV2,CASSDPRSGATGELFF,TGTGCCAGCAGTGACCCCCGAAGCGGGGCCACCGGGGAGCTGTTTTTT
TRBD2,TRBJ2-3,TRBV2,CASGEGRGTPTDTQYF,TGTGCCAGCGGAGAAGGGAGGGGAACCCCCACAGATACGCAGTATTTT
TRBD2,TRBJ2-5,TRBV11-2,CASSFTGGGETQYF,TGTGCCAGCAGCTTTACGGGGGGGGGAGAGACCCAGTACTTC
TRBD1,TRBJ2-4,TRBV15,CATSRDPGQQAKNIQYF,TGTGCCACCAGCAGAGATCCGGGACAGCAAGCCAAAAACATTCAGTACTTC
-,TRBJ2-7,TRBV28,CASSLTFTSYEQYF,TGTGCCAGCAGTTTAACCTTTACGAGCTACGAGCAGTACTTC
-,TRBJ2-3,TRBV6-1,CASSEPGGAGTDTQYF,TGTGCCAGCAGTGAACCGGGTGGAGCGGGCACAGATACGCAGTATTTT
-,TRBJ1-1,TRBV4-1,CASSLSRDFTGRAFF,TGCGCCAGCAGCCTTTCCCGGGACTTCACCGGGAGGGCTTTCTTT
-,TRBJ2-7,TRBV11-2,CASSSIRVYEQYF,TGTGCCAGCAGCTCAATCAGGGTCTACGAGCAGTACTTC
TRBD1,TRBJ1-2,TRBV19,CASSVRPGQANYGYTF,TGTGCCAGTAGCGTCCGCCCGGGACAGGCAAACTATGGCTACACCTTC
-,TRBJ2-4,TRBV30,CAWSVSVNIQYF,TGTGCCTGGAGTGTCTCTGTGAACATTCAGTACTTC
TRBD1,TRBJ2-1,TRBV5-1,CASSYRGPYNEQFF,TGCGCCAGCAGTTACAGGGGGCCCTACAATGAGCAGTTCTTC
TRBD1,TRBJ1-4,TRBV25-1,CASKSGTGNEKLFF,TGTGCCAGCAAGTCCGGGACAGGGAACGAAAAACTGTTTTTT
-,TRBJ1-5,TRBV5-5,CASSLTLQGQTQHF,TGTGCCAGCAGCTTGACCCTACAGGGTCAGACCCAGCATTTT
-,TRBJ2-2,TRBV11-3,CASSSSGINTGELFF,TGTGCCAGCAGCTCCTCAGGGATCAACACCGGGGAGCTGTTTTTT
TRBD1,TRBJ2-7,TRBV2,CASKTGGTYEQYF,TGTGCCAGTAAGACAGGGGGCACCTACGAGCAGTACTTC
-,TRBJ2-7,TRBV11-2,CASSLEAPYEQYF,TGTGCCAGCAGCTTAGAGGCCCCCTACGAGCAGTACTTC